The present T cell receptor beta chain was sequenced within a study of cytomegalovirus exposure and HLA in healthy donors. In the study overall: From donors who were HLA-typed, an early data release held around 80 million unique TCRs.

This CDR3 has 14 residues. Per the germline V gene, CDR1 is SNHLY and CDR2 is FYNNEI. Trimming removed 6 bases from V and 0 bases from J; junction bases left unmatched: 4. This clone was observed a single time. Its specificity is not known. Study outcomes and limitations: In a later analysis, common viral pathogens appeared linked to several of the most significant clusters.

The PCR used 60 Vbeta and 13 Jbeta primers. Repertoires were generated with immunoSEQ multiplex PCR, while TCRdb's copy carries only in-frame clones and drops some. The sample has 100,000 to 120,000 clones, under 70% seen once. This chain uses TRBV2 with TRBJ1-1; TRBD1 aligns across 7 bases. This clonotype originated in a man aged 18-30 years in good health and CMV-seropositive. Sequencing was done on a sample of PBMCs. CDR3 nucleotide sequence: TGTGCCAGCAGCCCCGACAGGGTGAACACTGAAGCTTTCTTT. This translates into CASSPDRVNTEAFF.